The 8 T cell receptor beta chains in this list originate from one sample, sequenced in a study. TCRdb reanalysed the 5' RACE reads using MiXCR and keeps one entry per CDR3 protein. The data hold 2,500 to 3,500 distinct CDR3 sequences, with 6.5% to 8% observed a single time. Sequences were obtained from total memory T cells from blood PBMCs. The subset was: transitional memory CD4+ T cells. These receptors all stem from a female donor with HIV.

The chain employs TRBV30 and TRBJ2-7; maybe TRBD1 (6 bases). CDR1 is GTSNPN and CDR2 is SVGIG in the germline V gene (reference sequence). V dropped 2 bases and J dropped 3 bases, with 8 bases sitting between them. The CDR3 consists of 12 residues. The CDR3 nucleotides read TGTGCCTGGAGTCCACAGGGCTACGAGCAGTACGTC. It is translated as CAWSPQGYEQYV.

The DNA of the CDR3 is TGTGCCAGCAGTGTACCGGGACCCAGGACGCCTAAAACCTTC. It codes for CASSVPGPRTPKTF. This rearrangement joins TRBV6-1 to TRBJ1-2; TRBD1 might be the D (5 bases). This CDR3 is 14 amino acids long. V lost 4 bases and J lost 14, with 23 bases in between. In germline, CDR1 is MNHNS, CDR2 SASEGT.

This clonotype is termed medium-sized. This chain uses TRBV11-3 with TRBJ2-1, with D possibly matching TRBD1 (6 bases). V lost 2 bases and J 4 bases, leaving 12 bases between the germline ends. The CDR3 has 15 amino acids. The germline CDR1 and CDR2 sequences are SGHNT and YENEEA. Here the CDR3 DNA reads TGTGCCAGCAGCTTAAGCCGGGACAAGTACAATGAGCAGTTCTTC. The encoded protein is CASSLSRDKYNEQFF. Supplemented by reference TRBV11-3 and TRBJ2-1, the full variable domain reads EAGVVQSPRYKIIEKKQPVAFWCNPISGHNTLYWYLQNLGQGPELLIRYENEEAVDDSQLPKDRFSAERLKGVDSTLKIQPAELGDSAVYLCASSLSRDKYNEQFFGPGTRLTVL.

This clonotype is medium-sized in the sample. V usage is TRBV20-1 and J usage is TRBJ1-2; D not resolved. In germline, CDR1 is DFQATT, CDR2 SNEGSKA (reference sequence). The V gene lost 3 bases and the J gene lost 7 bases, with 15 bases spanning the gap. This CDR3 has 13 residues. CDR3 DNA sequence: TGCAGTGCTAGGAGGCAAATGTACTCTGGCTACACCTTC. As protein: CSARRQMYSGYTF.

About this clonotype: A much more abundant neighbour one base away suggests this may be a read error. The gene calls are TRBV19 and TRBJ1-1; D remains ambiguous. The CDR3 is 14 amino acids. Per germline, CDR1 LNHDA and CDR2 SQIVND (reference sequence). With 4 bases removed from V and 5 bases from J, the gap between germline ends came to 14 bases. CDR3 coding DNA: TGTGCCAGTAGTACTAGGACCGGTGGGACTGAAGCTTTCTTT. Residues: CASSTRTGGTEAFF.

This chain joins TRBV7-2 and TRBJ1-1; 7 bases line up with TRBD1. Germline CDR1 and CDR2: SGHTA and FQGNSA. Unmatched junction bases numbered 7, after V lost 3 bases and J lost 3 bases. The CDR3 contains 15 residues. CDR3 loop: CASSLADRRDTEAFF. Here the CDR3 DNA reads TGTGCCAGCAGCTTGGCGGACAGGCGAGACACTGAAGCTTTCTTT.

This chain uses TRBV18 with TRBJ1-2; D possibly corresponds to TRBD1 (6 bases). Germline V gene lookup returns CDR1 KGHSH and CDR2 LQKENI. Trimming shortened V by 3 bases and J by 4 bases, and 18 bases separated the two germline ends. This CDR3 is built from 16 residues. The DNA for the CDR3 is TGTGCCAGCTCACCGGTCATGGGGGCAGATACCTATGGCTACACCTTC. It specifies CASSPVMGADTYGYTF.

This clonotype is categorized as medium-sized. The chain carries TRBV7-9 and TRBJ2-5, with D uncertain. V was trimmed by 3 bases and J by 5 bases, leaving 7 bases between them. Germline CDR1 SEHNR, CDR2 FQNEAQ (reference sequence). CDR3 length equals 12 residues. The CDR3 DNA reads as TGTGCCAGCAGCTTGGCCTTGGAGACCCAGTACTTC. This gives the protein CASSLALETQYF.